One and the same sample provided the 20 T cell receptor beta chains below, sequenced in a study of OX40 agonist ivuxolimab in advanced cancers. Profiling relied on immunoSEQ multiplex PCR, and the TCRdb table lists in-frame clones only, not all of them. This table has about 40,000 clones, more than 80% appearing once. Sequenced here: CD4+ or CD8+ T cells sorted from blood, sampled in a trial of the OX40 agonist ivuxolimab. The source is an adult with an advanced solid tumor such as melanoma, head and neck, liver or kidney cancer.

This clone has a single count. The V and J genes are TRBV6-5 and TRBJ1-2; 10 positions match TRBD1. Germline V gene lookup returns CDR1 MNHEY and CDR2 SVGAGI. The ends lost 0 bases at V and 4 bases at J; junction bases unmatched: 5. CDR3 length equals 16 residues. The CDR3 is CASSYSGTGVGYGYTF. The CDR3, as DNA: TGTGCCAGCAGTTACTCGGGGACAGGGGTGGGCTATGGCTACACCTTC.

The gene calls are TRBV6-6 and TRBJ1-1; TRBD1 matches at 7 bases. CDR1 and CDR2 from the germline V gene are MNHNY and SVGAGI (reference sequence). The CDR3 is made up of 13 amino acids. V shed 8 bases, J shed 3 bases, and the junction held 6 bases outside the gene matches. This CDR3 is CASALTGDTEAFF. The DNA of the CDR3 is TGTGCCAGCGCTTTAACAGGGGACACTGAAGCTTTCTTT.

This chain uses TRBV14 with TRBJ1-3; D call uncertain. V lost 0 bases and J lost 7, with 7 bases in between. CDR3 size: 13 residues. The V gene's germline CDR1 is SGHDN and CDR2 FVKESK. For the CDR3, the DNA is TGTGCCAGCAGCCAAGACAGGTCGAACACCATATATTTT. Translating gives CASSQDRSNTIYF. Filled out from reference TRBV14 and TRBJ1-3, the complete variable domain reads EAGVTQFPSHSVIEKGQTVTLRCDPISGHDNLYWYRRVMGKEIKFLLHFVKESKQDESGMPNNRFLAERTGGTYSTLKVQPAELEDSGVYFCASSQDRSNTIYFGEGSWLTVV.

The chain links TRBV6-1 to TRBJ2-7; 7 bases align to TRBD2. The CDR3 sequence is 15 residues long. Germline V gene data show CDR1 as MNHNS and CDR2 as SASEGT. V lost 4 bases to trimming and J lost 2 bases; unmatched junction nucleotides: 8. The CDR3 nucleotides are TGTGCCAGCAGTGCCCTCCTAGCGGCCCCCTACGAGCAGTACTTC. Its translation: CASSALLAAPYEQYF.

This chain connects TRBV6-5 to TRBJ1-1; D unclear. V was cut by 7 bases and J by 1 base, with 13 bases left in between. Germline V gene sequence: CDR1 MNHEY, CDR2 SVGAGI. This CDR3 spans 14 amino acids. CDR3 nucleotide sequence: TGTGCCAGCATACGTTCCCTGGGGAACACTGAAGCTTTCTTT. This codes for CASIRSLGNTEAFF.

This clone was detected once. The rearrangement joins TRBV14 to TRBJ1-2; D is ambiguous. V lost 6 bases, J lost 4 bases, and 18 bases lay in between. The CDR3 extends over 15 amino acids. The germline CDR1 and CDR2 sequences are SGHDN and FVKESK. DNA of the CDR3: TGTGCCAGCAGTGACGGGCCACCAAGCGGCTATGGCTACACCTTC. Its protein product is CASSDGPPSGYGYTF.

The chain combines TRBV19 with TRBJ2-2; 11 bases map to TRBD2. Germline CDR1 and CDR2: LNHDA and SQIVND (reference sequence). The CDR3 runs 18 residues. The V segment lost 4 bases and the J segment 0 bases; nucleotides outside the gene matches: 7. This CDR3 is CASSNGGGLAANTGELFF. CDR3 sequence (DNA): TGTGCCAGTAGTAATGGTGGGGGACTAGCGGCGAACACCGGGGAGCTGTTTTTT.

The chain has TRBV2 and TRBJ2-1; D perhaps matches TRBD1 (6 bases). The germline V gene has CDR1 SNHLY and CDR2 FYNNEI. The V end lost 6 bases, the J end lost 10 bases, and 10 bases lay between the germline ends. CDR3 length: 11 residues. Written as DNA, the CDR3 is TGTGCCAGCAGGGGGGACACCGAGCAGTTCTTC. Encoded protein: CASRGDTEQFF.

CDR3 sequence: CATPTGSRRFNEKLFF. CDR3 DNA sequence: TGTGCCACCCCGACAGGGTCCCGTAGATTTAATGAAAAACTGTTTTTT. The chain has TRBV19 and TRBJ1-4, with 7 bases matching TRBD1. Per germline, CDR1 LNHDA and CDR2 SQIVND (reference sequence). The CDR3 loop spans 16 amino acids. The V gene end was trimmed by 10 bases and the J gene end by 4 bases; junction bases not matched to a gene: 15.

The chain uses TRBV5-6 and TRBJ2-3; 10 bases agree with TRBD1. Germline V gene sequence: CDR1 SGHDT, CDR2 YYEEEE. Trimming took 2 bases from V and 5 from J; bases not matched to a gene: 5. The length of the CDR3 is 15 residues. The CDR3 loop reads CASSFRQGAIDTQYF. The CDR3 DNA follows: TGTGCCAGCAGCTTCCGACAGGGGGCTATAGATACGCAGTATTTT.

J is TRBJ2-1 and V is TRBV7-8; 7 bases match TRBD2. Germline V gives CDR1 SGHVS, CDR2 FQNEAQ. Losses at the gene ends were 2 bases for V and 3 bases for J; bases not matched to a gene: 7. The CDR3 has 16 amino acids. CDR3 amino acids: CASSLFRGVIYNEQFF. The CDR3 region has the DNA TGTGCCAGCAGCTTATTCCGGGGGGTAATCTACAATGAGCAGTTCTTC.

J is TRBJ2-2 and V is TRBV7-6, with D perhaps being TRBD1 or TRBD2 (5 bases each). Trimming left V 5 bases short and J 1 base short, with 14 bases between. The CDR3 contains 16 residues. Germline CDR1 and CDR2: SGHVS and FNYEAQ. This chain's CDR3 is CASSPQTAVNTGELFF. The CDR3 bases are TGTGCCAGCAGCCCCCAGACAGCGGTGAACACCGGGGAGCTGTTTTTT. Together with reference TRBV7-6 and TRBJ2-2, the CDR3 gives the full variable domain: GAGVSQSPRYKVTKRGQDVALRCDPISGHVSLYWYRQALGQGPEFLTYFNYEAQQDKSGLPNDRFSAERPEGSISTLTIQRTEQRDSAMYRCASSPQTAVNTGELFFGEGSRLTVL.

This chain links TRBV9 with TRBJ2-1; D remains unclear. Trimming removed 0 bases at V and 9 bases at J, with 13 bases between. From germline, CDR1 is SGDLS and CDR2 YYNGEE. There are 14 residues in the CDR3. The CDR3 region is CASSVAPRGGEQFF. As DNA, the CDR3 is TGTGCCAGCAGCGTAGCTCCACGCGGTGGTGAGCAGTTCTTC.

The chain uses TRBV28 and TRBJ1-2; 12 bases map to TRBD1. Germline CDR1 and CDR2: MDHEN and SYDVKM. Losses at the gene ends were 5 bases for V and 0 bases for J; bases not matched to a gene: 13. This CDR3 spans 19 amino acids. The CDR3 is CASSVAAGTGGSPNYGYTF. The CDR3 DNA sequence: TGTGCCAGCAGTGTAGCCGCCGGGACAGGGGGCTCCCCTAACTATGGCTACACCTTC.

CDR3 region: CASSTGQGVTGELFF. CDR3 in DNA: TGTGCCAGCAGCACGGGACAGGGGGTCACCGGGGAGCTGTTTTTT. This chain joins TRBV7-2 and TRBJ2-2, with 11 bases identical to TRBD1. Germline V gene lookup returns CDR1 SGHTA and CDR2 FQGNSA. The CDR3 spans 15 residues. The junction had 3 bases not matched to a gene; V was cut back by 5 bases and J by 4 bases.

V is TRBV7-6 and J is TRBJ2-3; D may be TRBD1 (5 bases). The CDR3 totals 15 residues. Germline CDR1 reads SGHVS; CDR2 reads FNYEAQ. Trimming shortened V by 0 bases and J by 6 bases, and 13 bases separated the two germline ends. CDR3 sequence (DNA): TGTGCCAGCAGCTTAGCGGGGCCCCCGACTGATACGCAGTATTTT. Protein sequence: CASSLAGPPTDTQYF. The full variable domain, in which reference TRBV7-6 and TRBJ2-3 provide the parts outside the CDR3, is GAGVSQSPRYKVTKRGQDVALRCDPISGHVSLYWYRQALGQGPEFLTYFNYEAQQDKSGLPNDRFSAERPEGSISTLTIQRTEQRDSAMYRCASSLAGPPTDTQYFGPGTRLTVL.

The chain recombines TRBV6-1 with TRBJ2-2, with 7 bases matching TRBD2. The CDR3 is 17 amino acids. V shed 4 bases and J 1 base; nucleotides not matched to a gene: 9. CDR1 and CDR2 from the germline V gene are MNHNS and SASEGT. The CDR3 DNA follows: TGTGCCAGCAGTGTTTCCGGGACTAACAAGAACACCGGGGAGCTGTTTTTT. Translation: CASSVSGTNKNTGELFF.

The chain has TRBV18 and TRBJ2-1; 12 positions agree with TRBD2. The J segment lost 7 bases and the V segment lost 1 base, leaving 5 bases of the junction unmatched. This CDR3 contains 16 residues. CDR1 and CDR2 (germline): KGHSH, LQKENI. The DNA for the CDR3 is TGTGCCAGCTCACCACTGCCTAGCGGGAGGGGGAATGAGCAGTTCTTC. This sequence encodes CASSPLPSGRGNEQFF.

The chain links TRBV15 to TRBJ1-5, with D unresolved. CDR1 and CDR2 from the germline V gene are LNHNV and YYDKDF (reference sequence). Trimming pared 0 bases from V and 5 bases from J, leaving 11 bases between. CDR3 length: 15 residues. CDR3 DNA sequence: TGTGCCACCAGCAGAGATGGACGGCCACATCAGCCCCAGCATTTT. Translating it yields CATSRDGRPHQPQHF.

The rearrangement uses TRBV7-6 and TRBJ2-3; perhaps TRBD2 as D (6 bases). Trimming shortened V by 1 base and J by 0 bases, and 11 bases separated the two germline ends. This CDR3 region has 16 residues. Germline CDR1 reads SGHVS; CDR2 reads FNYEAQ. In DNA, the CDR3 is TGTGCCAGCAGCTTAGTCCGGGGGTCTAGCACAGATACGCAGTATTTT. Residues: CASSLVRGSSTDTQYF.